A selection of T cell receptor beta chains follows, all from one sample in a study of regulatory T cells in long-lasting Graves disease. Via MiXCR, TCRdb re-called the multiplex PCR reads, giving one row per CDR3 protein. The profile shows about 220,000 distinct CDR3 sequences, roughly a fifth of them singletons. The same data also went into a second study, on T cells in Graves' hyperthyroidism and ophthalmopathy.

The specimen was peripheral blood mononuclear cells (PBMCs), collected at new diagnosis, from a patient treated with antithyroid drugs. The receptors were gathered from a woman aged 25 to 39 with Graves disease. CDR3s include the opening cysteine and the closing phenylalanine or tryptophan. Each record gives: clone size, J gene, V gene, D gene, CDR3 DNA, CDR3 protein. D genes are given only for firm matches. Not every row has a clone size; where given, it reads once, few, many or a size class.

clone_size: many
j_call: TRBJ1-2
v_call: TRBV27
d_call: .
cdr3_nt: TGTGCCAGCAGTTTAGCACAGAACTATGGCTACACCTTC
cdr3_aa: CASSLAQNYGYTF

clone_size: many
j_call: TRBJ2-7
v_call: TRBV6-2/TRBV6-3
d_call: .
cdr3_nt: TGTGCCAGCAGTTACCAGGCAAAAACCTACGAGCAGTACTTC
cdr3_aa: CASSYQAKTYEQYF

clone_size: many
j_call: TRBJ2-1
v_call: TRBV11-2
d_call: TRBD2
cdr3_nt: TGTGCCAGCAGCTCCGGACTAGCGGGAGGGCAGGGTGAGCAGTTCTTC
cdr3_aa: CASSSGLAGGQGEQFF

clone_size: many
j_call: TRBJ2-7
v_call: TRBV3-1
d_call: .
cdr3_nt: TGTGCCAGCAGCCCAGCGGACGGACCCTCCTACGAGCAGTACTTC
cdr3_aa: CASSPADGPSYEQYF

clone_size: many
j_call: TRBJ1-5
v_call: TRBV6-1
d_call: .
cdr3_nt: TGTGCCAGTGAGGCGGGGACCACCAATCAGCCCCAGCATTTT
cdr3_aa: CASEAGTTNQPQHF

clone_size: .
j_call: TRBJ2-3
v_call: TRBV7-3
d_call: TRBD2
cdr3_nt: TGTGCCAGCAGCCCGGGACTAGCGGGGGGCCGGGCAGATACGCAGTATTTT
cdr3_aa: CASSPGLAGGRADTQYF

clone_size: .
j_call: TRBJ2-1
v_call: TRBV2
d_call: .
cdr3_nt: TGTGCCAACTACCAGGACGGTTTCTACAATGAGCAGTTCTTC
cdr3_aa: CANYQDGFYNEQFF

clone_size: many
j_call: TRBJ2-5
v_call: TRBV10-3
d_call: TRBD2
cdr3_nt: TGTGCCAGCGACGATAGCGGGGGGCGACAAGAGACCCAGTACTTC
cdr3_aa: CASDDSGGRQETQYF

clone_size: .
j_call: TRBJ1-6
v_call: TRBV30
d_call: .
cdr3_nt: TGTGCCTGGAGTATCCCACCAGGAGGGGTGGGCAATTCACCCCTCCACTTT
cdr3_aa: CAWSIPPGGVGNSPLHF

clone_size: .
j_call: TRBJ1-3
v_call: TRBV27
d_call: TRBD1
cdr3_nt: TGTGCCAGCAGCAAAGGACAGGCCTACGCTGGATACACCATATATTTT
cdr3_aa: CASSKGQAYAGYTIYF

clone_size: .
j_call: TRBJ1-1
v_call: TRBV28
d_call: TRBD1
cdr3_nt: TGTGCCAGCAGTGGACAGGGGGCGCAGGACACTGAAGCTTTCTTT
cdr3_aa: CASSGQGAQDTEAFF

clone_size: many
j_call: TRBJ2-7
v_call: TRBV4-1
d_call: .
cdr3_nt: TGTGCCAGCAGCCAAGGGACATTCTACGAGCAGTACTTC
cdr3_aa: CASSQGTFYEQYF

clone_size: many
j_call: TRBJ1-2
v_call: TRBV28
d_call: .
cdr3_nt: TGTGCCAGCAGTCGCCGACGGGGGATCTATGGCTACACCTTC
cdr3_aa: CASSRRRGIYGYTF

clone_size: many
j_call: TRBJ1-4
v_call: TRBV12-3/TRBV12-4
d_call: TRBD1
cdr3_nt: TGTGCCAGCAGGACAGGGGGGATAGAAAATGAAAAACTGTTTTTT
cdr3_aa: CASRTGGIENEKLFF

clone_size: many
j_call: TRBJ2-7
v_call: TRBV3-1
d_call: .
cdr3_nt: TGTGCCAGCAGCCAGGGACAACCAGTCTACGAGCAGTACTTC
cdr3_aa: CASSQGQPVYEQYF

clone_size: many
j_call: TRBJ1-1
v_call: TRBV7-9
d_call: .
cdr3_nt: TGTGCCAGCAGCTATCGCGGGGGACCGATGAACACTGAAGCTTTCTTT
cdr3_aa: CASSYRGGPMNTEAFF

clone_size: .
j_call: TRBJ2-1
v_call: TRBV11-2
d_call: TRBD2
cdr3_nt: TGTGCCAGCAGCTTAGATTTACTAGCGGGAGCCTACAATGAGCAGTTCTTC
cdr3_aa: CASSLDLLAGAYNEQFF

clone_size: many
j_call: TRBJ1-4
v_call: TRBV5-1
d_call: .
cdr3_nt: TGCGCCAGCAGCTTGGACTCCTCAGCTGAAAAACTGTTTTTT
cdr3_aa: CASSLDSSAEKLFF

clone_size: many
j_call: TRBJ1-1
v_call: TRBV28
d_call: .
cdr3_nt: TGTGCCACCGAGGAGCGTATGAACACTGAAGCTTTCTTT
cdr3_aa: CATEERMNTEAFF

clone_size: many
j_call: TRBJ1-5
v_call: TRBV28
d_call: TRBD1
cdr3_nt: TGTGCCAGCAGTTTCCCCAGGGGGGAGTATCAGCCCCAGCATTTT
cdr3_aa: CASSFPRGEYQPQHF

clone_size: many
j_call: TRBJ1-2
v_call: TRBV7-9
d_call: .
cdr3_nt: TGTGCCAGCAGCTTAGACCAGGGATCAGGTGGCTACACCTTC
cdr3_aa: CASSLDQGSGGYTF

clone_size: .
j_call: TRBJ2-2
v_call: TRBV28
d_call: .
cdr3_nt: TGTGCCAGCCAACCCGGTGTCAGGGATGCGGCCGGGGAGCTGTTTTTT
cdr3_aa: CASQPGVRDAAGELFF

clone_size: .
j_call: TRBJ2-3
v_call: TRBV5-1
d_call: .
cdr3_nt: TGCGCCAGCAGCCCCTCCGGACGCGGGGAGCTCACAGATACGCAGTATTTT
cdr3_aa: CASSPSGRGELTDTQYF

clone_size: many
j_call: TRBJ1-2
v_call: TRBV6-2/TRBV6-3
d_call: TRBD1
cdr3_nt: TGTGCCAGCGGGGAAGACAGGGATATCGGTGGCTACACCTTC
cdr3_aa: CASGEDRDIGGYTF

clone_size: many
j_call: TRBJ2-3
v_call: TRBV3-1
d_call: .
cdr3_nt: TGTGCCAGCAGCGACTCCGGATCTGATGGCTTCACAGATACGCAGTATTTT
cdr3_aa: CASSDSGSDGFTDTQYF

clone_size: many
j_call: TRBJ1-3
v_call: TRBV12-3/TRBV12-4
d_call: .
cdr3_nt: TGTGCCAGCGGCCCCTCCCTAGGGGGAAGAAGTGGAAACACCATATATTTT
cdr3_aa: CASGPSLGGRSGNTIYF

clone_size: many
j_call: TRBJ1-4
v_call: TRBV3-1
d_call: TRBD1
cdr3_nt: TGTGCCAGCAGCCATCCGAGACAGGGGGCAACTAATGAAAAACTGTTTTTT
cdr3_aa: CASSHPRQGATNEKLFF

clone_size: many
j_call: TRBJ1-1
v_call: TRBV2
d_call: TRBD1
cdr3_nt: TGTGCCAGCAGTGATCCGACAGGGGTGGACACTGAAGCTTTCTTT
cdr3_aa: CASSDPTGVDTEAFF

clone_size: many
j_call: TRBJ1-5
v_call: TRBV12-3/TRBV12-4
d_call: .
cdr3_nt: TGTGCCAGCAACATCCGGGGCTTGAATAGCAATCAGCCCCAGCATTTT
cdr3_aa: CASNIRGLNSNQPQHF

clone_size: many
j_call: TRBJ2-7
v_call: TRBV7-9
d_call: .
cdr3_nt: TGTGCCAGCAGCTTAAACGGACTGATCTCCTACGAGCAGTACTTC
cdr3_aa: CASSLNGLISYEQYF

clone_size: medium-sized
j_call: TRBJ2-1
v_call: TRBV11-2
d_call: .
cdr3_nt: TGTGCCAGCAGCTCGACTTCGGACTACTTCAATGAGCAGTTCTTC
cdr3_aa: CASSSTSDYFNEQFF

clone_size: few
j_call: TRBJ1-1
v_call: TRBV5-1
d_call: .
cdr3_nt: TGCGCCAGCAGCCTGGGCCACGCGGGGAACACTGAAGCTTTCTTT
cdr3_aa: CASSLGHAGNTEAFF

clone_size: many
j_call: TRBJ2-7
v_call: TRBV7-9
d_call: .
cdr3_nt: TGTGCCAGCAGCTCGACAGCCTCCTACGAGCAGTACTTC
cdr3_aa: CASSSTASYEQYF

clone_size: many
j_call: TRBJ2-4
v_call: TRBV28
d_call: .
cdr3_nt: TGTGCCAGCAACCCGGTAGTTGGCCTAGCCAAAAACATTCAGTACTTC
cdr3_aa: CASNPVVGLAKNIQYF

clone_size: .
j_call: TRBJ1-2
v_call: TRBV27
d_call: .
cdr3_nt: TGTGCCAGCAGTCGCGTCCCCCCCTACAACTATGGCTACACCTTC
cdr3_aa: CASSRVPPYNYGYTF

clone_size: many
j_call: TRBJ1-1
v_call: TRBV7-8
d_call: TRBD1
cdr3_nt: TGTGCCAGCACAGACAGGGCGGGGGTGAACACTGAAGCTTTCTTT
cdr3_aa: CASTDRAGVNTEAFF

clone_size: many
j_call: TRBJ1-2
v_call: TRBV2
d_call: .
cdr3_nt: TGTGCCAGCAGTGAAGCGTGGACAACCTATGGCTACACCTTC
cdr3_aa: CASSEAWTTYGYTF

clone_size: few
j_call: TRBJ2-1
v_call: TRBV20-1
d_call: .
cdr3_nt: TGCAGTGCTAGAGATGGGGGTCCGGGACAGCAGTTCTTC
cdr3_aa: CSARDGGPGQQFF

clone_size: many
j_call: TRBJ2-5
v_call: TRBV18
d_call: .
cdr3_nt: TGTGCCAGCTCAACTCCCCCCAGAGAGACCCAGTACTTC
cdr3_aa: CASSTPPRETQYF

clone_size: once
j_call: TRBJ2-3
v_call: TRBV20-1
d_call: .
cdr3_nt: TGCAGTGCTAGATCGGGTGGGGAGCGGCTGGATACGCAGTATTTT
cdr3_aa: CSARSGGERLDTQYF

clone_size: .
j_call: TRBJ2-3
v_call: TRBV4-1
d_call: TRBD2
cdr3_nt: TGCGCCAGCAGCCAAGCCGGGACTAGCACGGATACGCAGTATTTT
cdr3_aa: CASSQAGTSTDTQYF

clone_size: few
j_call: TRBJ2-1
v_call: TRBV11-2
d_call: .
cdr3_nt: TGTGCCAGCAGCTTAGAACCGTTAAATGAGCAGTTCTTC
cdr3_aa: CASSLEPLNEQFF